This T cell receptor (beta chain) was retrieved from a study of T-cell memory formation after mild COVID-19. The wider study: TCR clusters were mostly donor specific.

TCRdb independently ran MiXCR on the 5' RACE reads; one entry per CDR3 protein. The sample consists of about 350,000 distinct CDR3 sequences, about 13% of them appearing once. Regarding this clonotype: Its antigen is unidentified.

CDR3 length: 13 amino acids. V was shortened by 3 bases and J by 1 base, with 3 bases between the two germline ends. In germline, CDR1 is SGHAT, CDR2 FQNNGV. Overall study results and limits: Contracting CD8+ clones were enriched in EMRA, CD4+ mainly in CM and EM. Nothing showed for sure that second-wave clones peaking on day 37 were SARS-CoV-2 specific. Clones contracting over day 15 to 85 were CD4/CD8 balanced, with later expanders leaning CD4+.

Sample: PBMCs or a T cell subset sorted from them (not recorded which). This receptor was taken from a man aged 18 to 30 who had mild COVID-19 (a few samples of this study predate the infection). Cell type and time point are not known. This chain connects TRBV11-2 to TRBJ2-2; no clear D gene. The CDR3 bases are TGTGCCAGCAGCTTCCGGAACACCGGGGAGCTGTTTTTT. Protein sequence: CASSFRNTGELFF.